Below, one T cell receptor beta chain is given with its context. Its antigen is still unknown. The CDR3 spans 17 residues. After removal of 0 bases from V and 7 bases from J, the junction contained 14 bases not matched to a gene. Germline V gene data show CDR1 as SGHRS and CDR2 as YFSETQ. Per donor, one heparinised blood draw averaged roughly 110 mL. The investigators reverse transcribed all of the isolated RNA, so they sequenced expressed TCRB transcripts. Profiling relied on immunoSEQ multiplex PCR, and the TCRdb table lists in-frame clones only, not all of them. The table lists around 280,000 clones, roughly 15% of them singletons. The entry originates in a study of beta chain features in type 1 diabetes. Study outcomes and limitations: There was a moderate but significant shortening of TCRB CDR3s in all four CD4+ subsets of Type 1 diabetes patients.

Sample: naive CD4+ T cells from blood. The chain employs TRBV5-1 and TRBJ2-5, with 8 bases identical to TRBD2. The source is a man aged 18 to 30 with type 1 diabetes. The CDR3 region is CASSLAPTRTSPTTQYF. The CDR3 region has the DNA TGCGCCAGCAGCTTGGCCCCAACCCGGACTAGCCCCACGACCCAGTACTTC.